The entry that follows covers one T cell receptor (beta chain) sequence. Its target is unknown. This CDR3 contains 12 residues. Germline assignment: CDR1 SEHNR and CDR2 FQNEAQ (reference sequence). V dropped 3 bases and J dropped 6 bases, with 8 bases sitting between them. Assay used: immunoSEQ multiplex PCR; TCRdb lists only in-frame clones, some missing. The sample has some 240,000 clones, approximately 84% seen once. This sample is part of a study of cytomegalovirus exposure and HLA in healthy donors. General study results and limits: Among the CMV-associated chains, three were confirmed in vitro as specific for CMV antigens. In the 120 validation repertoires, about 94% of cluster scores exceeded 0, per a later analysis.

The sequence was obtained from a woman aged 30 to 39 in good health and CMV-seropositive. Sequencing used PBMCs. The J gene is TRBJ1-2, the V gene TRBV7-9; the D is unclear. In nucleotides, the CDR3 is TGTGCCAGCAGCTTCTATTCTAATGGCTACACCTTC. This translates into CASSFYSNGYTF.